These 11 T cell receptor beta chains share one sample of origin, sequenced in a study of post-analysis software for immune sequencing data. For these receptors, no antigen is known. Study observations and caveats: TRBV segments more frequent in patients than in controls numbered five and included TRBV5-6, TRBV5-1 and TRBV20-1.

Incorporated into the TCR beta cDNA libraries were unique molecular identifiers, which served to reduce PCR and sequencing biases. TCRdb re-called the PCR reads with MiXCR, one entry per CDR3 protein. Here the sample spans roughly 700,000 distinct CDR3 sequences, roughly 27% being singletons. The sample taken for sequencing was blood. The receptor source for this set is a girl aged 5-17 years with multiple sclerosis.

J is TRBJ2-7 and V is TRBV6-6; TRBD2 is a possible D gene (6 bases). CDR1 is MNHNY and CDR2 is SVGAGI in the germline V gene (reference sequence). V lost 4 bases and J 2 bases, leaving 18 bases between the germline ends. The CDR3 loop spans 16 amino acids. CDR3 sequence reads: CASSSSITSHPYEQYF. The CDR3 DNA follows: TGTGCCAGCAGTTCAAGTATAACTAGCCACCCCTACGAGCAGTACTTC.

V and J are TRBV5-1 and TRBJ2-5; 7 bases line up with TRBD1. Per the germline V gene, CDR1 is SGHRS and CDR2 is YFSETQ. The ends lost 4 bases at V and 11 bases at J; junction bases unmatched: 14. This CDR3 is 14 amino acids long. The CDR3 loop is CASSPGQTHDEQYF. The CDR3 nucleotides read TGCGCCAGCAGCCCGGGACAGACTCACGATGAGCAGTACTTC.

This sequence joins TRBV4-2 and TRBJ1-2, with 10 bases aligning to TRBD1. Germline V gene data show CDR1 as LGHNA and CDR2 as YNFKEQ. The CDR3 loop spans 14 amino acids. J lost 6 bases, V lost 3 bases, and 4 bases had no gene match. The CDR3 spells CASSQGTGAHGYTF. In DNA form, the CDR3 reads TGTGCCAGCAGCCAGGGGACAGGGGCCCATGGCTACACCTTC.

The J gene is TRBJ2-7, the V gene TRBV5-1; TRBD1 aligns across 7 bases. The CDR3 is 12 residues long. Trimming took 8 bases from V and 5 from J; bases not matched to a gene: 7. From germline, CDR1 is SGHRS and CDR2 YFSETQ. Here the CDR3 DNA reads TGCGCCAGGATAGAGACAGGGAACGAGCAGTACTTC. Encoded protein: CARIETGNEQYF.

This chain's CDR3 is CASSQFQLNEQFF. The CDR3 region has the DNA TGTGCCAGCAGCCAATTTCAACTCAATGAGCAGTTCTTC. The chain links TRBV16 to TRBJ2-1; D gene uncertain. This CDR3 contains 13 residues. The V gene lost 1 base and the J gene lost 6 bases, with 7 bases spanning the gap. Germline V gene lookup returns CDR1 KGHSY and CDR2 FQNENV. Supplemented by reference TRBV16 and TRBJ2-1, the full variable domain reads GEEVAQTPKHLVRGEGQKAKLYCAPIKGHSYVFWYQQVLKNEFKFLISFQNENVFDETGMPKERFSAKCLPNSPCSLEIQATKLEDSAVYFCASSQFQLNEQFFGPGTRLTVL.

The gene calls are TRBV12-3 or TRBV12-4 and TRBJ2-3; TRBD2 matches at 8 bases. Trimming at V came to 7 bases and at J to 2 bases, leaving 5 bases not matched to a gene. This CDR3 contains 14 residues. The CDR3 here is CASTLAGTTDTQYF. The CDR3 bases are TGTGCCAGCACCCTAGCGGGTACCACAGATACGCAGTATTTT.

This clonotype was counted between two and nine times. The V gene is TRBV7-9, the J gene TRBJ1-5; D is undetermined. Germline V gene lookup returns CDR1 SEHNR and CDR2 FQNEAQ (reference sequence). CDR3 length equals 13 residues. Trimming shortened V by 5 bases and J by 6 bases, and 11 bases separated the two germline ends. CDR3: CASSPGMGQPQHF. As DNA, the CDR3 is TGTGCCAGCAGCCCGGGCATGGGTCAGCCCCAGCATTTT.

This clonotype was recorded a few times. V usage is TRBV5-1 and J usage is TRBJ2-1; perhaps TRBD2 as D (6 bases). Per germline, CDR1 SGHRS and CDR2 YFSETQ. The CDR3 has 17 residues. V gave up 4 bases and J gave up 9 bases, with 26 bases separating them. The CDR3 coding sequence is TGCGCCAGCAGCCCTCTTGGGCGGGGCTTAACAGCGGGTGAGCAGTTCTTC. Amino acids: CASSPLGRGLTAGEQFF. Variable domain in full (rest from reference TRBV5-1 and TRBJ2-1): KAGVTQTPRYLIKTRGQQVTLSCSPISGHRSVSWYQQTPGQGLQFLFEYFSETQRNKGNFPGRFSGRQFSNSRSEMNVSTLELGDSALYLCASSPLGRGLTAGEQFFGPGTRLTVL.

The V gene is TRBV20-1, the J gene TRBJ1-6; D perhaps matches TRBD1 (5 bases). This CDR3 contains 13 residues. V gave up 4 bases and J gave up 10 bases, with 14 bases separating them. Germline CDR1 DFQATT, CDR2 SNEGSKA (reference sequence). In nucleotides, the CDR3 is TGCAGTGCTACCCTGAGCAGGGAATCACCCCTCCACTTT. Translated, it gives CSATLSRESPLHF.

This clonotype was observed a few times. The chain is built from TRBV27 and TRBJ1-6; 9 bases map to TRBD1. Germline loops: CDR1 MNHEY, CDR2 SMNVEV (reference sequence). CDR3 size: 16 residues. Germline trimming cut 3 bases from V and 9 bases from J; bases unmatched to any gene: 9. The CDR3 here is CASSLSRDREISPLHF. CDR3 in DNA: TGTGCCAGCAGTTTGTCCCGGGACAGGGAGATTTCACCCCTCCACTTT.

The chain uses TRBV16 and TRBJ2-1, with D unresolved. The length of the CDR3 is 13 residues. The germline CDR1 and CDR2 sequences are KGHSY and FQNENV. Between the trimmed V and J ends, which lost 2 bases and 5 bases, there was a span of 7 bases. CDR3 sequence: CASSQGQNNEQFF. DNA of the CDR3: TGTGCCAGCAGCCAAGGCCAGAACAATGAGCAGTTCTTC.